Detailed here is one T cell receptor beta chain. The clone's antigen remains unknown. No clone much larger than this one lies a single base away; base qualities are absent. TCRbeta CDR3 regions were sequenced with the immunoSEQ Assay. After extraction, genomic DNA underwent amplification by bias-controlled multiplex PCR, followed by high-throughput sequencing. The original methods were these. To quantify the absolute abundance of every unique TCRbeta CDR3 region, sequences were collapsed and filtered. T cell fraction was estimated by normalizing TCRbeta template counts to usable DNA, which was measured by amplifying reference genes present in all nucleated cells. Repertoire TCRs were annotated as SARS-CoV-2-specific when V gene, CDR3 amino acid sequence and J gene were exactly matched to a known reactive TCR set. MIRA supplied the reference SARS-CoV-2 TCR set, which was filtered for enrichment in COVID-19-positive ImmuneCODE repertoires so that public or cross-reactive TCRs were removed. Drawing on the MIRA antigens, annotated TCRs were analysed further at the level of specific ORF or position within ORF. Depth was the summed frequency of annotated unique rearrangements, while breadth was defined as annotated unique rearrangements over total unique productive rearrangements. Group comparisons of TCR breadth used two-sided Wilcoxon rank-sum tests. TCRdb retrieved this table from immuneACCESS and kept in-frame rearrangements only. Not all clones are present; in checked studies, unresolved V genes account for under half, and no reason is known for the remainder. The DNA was the basis for D and trimming; V, J and clone size are from that table. The sample records under 550,000 clones, approximately 87% of which are singletons. Roughly 4% of the sample rests with the top ten.

This entry belongs to a study of Ad26.COV2.S vaccination and SARS-CoV-2 variants (dated by TCRdb to about 2021). Regarding the research as a whole: Donors in the vaccine arm were drawn from COV1001, a multicentre, randomized, double-blind, placebo-controlled phase I-IIa trial testing Ad26.COV2.S in healthy adults. Ad26.COV2.S was administered intramuscularly at a dose of 5x10^10 or 1x10^11 viral particles, either as one shot or as two shots given 56 days apart. TCRbeta repertoire sequencing served as the tool for gauging how specific and how broad the SARS-CoV-2-reactive T cell receptors were following Ad26.COV2.S vaccination. The TCR-sequenced set comprised approximately 30 samples: around 20 Ad26.COV2.S vaccine recipients, 5 placebo recipients and 8 SARS-CoV-2 convalescent individuals. Participants in the trial were split at random into five groups of five each, receiving low-dose or high-dose Ad26.COV2.S once or twice, or else placebo on both occasions. Investigators remained blinded to trial group allocation during experiments and outcome assessment. On the study overall, not on this receptor specifically: Higher spike-specific TCR breadth was observed in Ad26.COV2.S recipients than in placebo recipients (P = 0.0014). According to the authors, total T cell responses may have been underestimated by the TCR breadth and depth analyses. Vaccine and placebo recipients had similar non-spike TCR breadth, a finding consistent with the vaccine containing only spike. The study was not powered to compare responses between vaccine doses or regimens. After vaccination, substantial breadth of spike-specific CD8+ and CD4+ T cell responses was reported.

V and J lose 1 base and 0 bases, and a span of 10 bases separates them. From its cysteine to its phenylalanine, the CDR3 spans 15 amino acids. Only the CDR3 DNA is retained, 45 bases long and in frame from the first base. The germline V gene yields SGHRS for CDR1 and YFSETQ for CDR2. The sample's treatment or condition label, decoded: over 15 received Ad26.COV2.S at low or high dose, single or two shots; 5 received placebo; per-sample allocation not given. Repertoires of vaccine and placebo recipients were sequenced from samples taken on day 63 after the first injection. Cohort 1b enrolled 20 to 30 adults aged 18-55 years at a single site in Boston, USA, between 29 July and 7 August 2020. As a vaccine, Ad26.COV2.S was a replication-incompetent adenovirus type 26 vector that expressed a prefusion-stabilized SARS-CoV-2 spike protein derived from the original Wuhan strain.

This specimen consisted of peripheral blood, obtained in a trial of Ad26.COV2.S vaccine versus placebo. The chain joins TRBV5-1 to TRBJ1-1; TRBD1 is a weak D gene call, 5 bases matching. This TCR was sampled from a person aged 18-60 years who received the Ad26.COV2.S COVID-19 vaccine or a placebo. The nucleotides are TGCGCCAGCAGCTTGATGGGACCGATGAACACTGAAGCTTTCTTT. Its translation is CASSLMGPMNTEAFF. Here the CDR3 is joined to the reference TRBV5-1 and TRBJ1-1 genes, and the full variable domain is: KAGVTQTPRYLIKTRGQQVTLSCSPISGHRSVSWYQQTPGQGLQFLFEYFSETQRNKGNFPGRFSGRQFSNSRSEMNVSTLELGDSALYLCASSLMGPMNTEAFFGQGTRLTVV.